A few counts support the clone carrying this T cell receptor (beta chain). The antigen is undetermined. The CDR3 has 17 amino acids. Germline V gives CDR1 LGHNT, CDR2 FRNRAP. V lost 7 bases to trimming and J lost 1 base, with 23 bases between them. This record belongs to a study of identical twins. Study-level results: Conclusions relied on cross-sectional statistical analysis, not following the same donors. Insertions were fewer in abundant cord blood beta clonotypes, whereas memory repertoires showed none of this pattern.

TCRdb independently ran MiXCR on the 5' RACE reads; one entry per CDR3 protein. This sample has about 210,000 distinct CDR3 sequences, with less than 9.5% found just once. Sequenced input: memory (CD45RO+) T cells sorted from blood. V and J are TRBV12-5 and TRBJ2-7; D uncertain. The sequence was collected from a woman in her late teens or twenties in good health. The CDR3 here is CASAILVPNGFSYEQYF. The CDR3 DNA reads as TGTGCTAGTGCCATCCTTGTACCTAACGGATTTTCCTACGAGCAGTACTTC.